A selection of T cell receptor beta chains follows, all from one sample in a study of blood T cell repertoires in COVID-19. Only in-frame clones appear in the TCRdb table, and some are missing; sequencing was by immunoSEQ multiplex PCR. The sample has around 460,000 clones; roughly 90% are singletons. Sequencing input: peripheral blood. The receptors derive from a man between 18 and 35 years old with COVID-19, enrolled during active disease. Both conserved end residues are part of each CDR3. D genes are given only for firm matches. The size entry is marked missing in some rows and otherwise reads once, few, many or a size class.

j_call,v_call,clone_size,d_call,cdr3_nt,cdr3_aa
TRBJ2-3,TRBV3-1/TRBV3-2,NA,NA,TGTGCCAGCAGCCAAGGGACAACCAGCACAGATACGCAGTATTTT,CASSQGTTSTDTQYF
TRBJ2-3,TRBV2,NA,TRBD1,TGTGCCAGCAGGCAGGGACAGGTTGAAGATACGCAGTATTTT,CASRQGQVEDTQYF
TRBJ1-1,TRBV5-6,once,NA,TGTGCCAGCAGTCCAAGCTGGTTCAATGAAGCTTTCTTT,CASSPSWFNEAFF
TRBJ2-3,TRBV7-3,NA,NA,TGTGCCAGCAGCCCCGTGGGAGCAGATACGCAGTATTTT,CASSPVGADTQYF
TRBJ1-1,TRBV5-5,NA,NA,TGTGCCAGCAGCTTGGTGCGGGGTGAAGCTTTCTTT,CASSLVRGEAFF
TRBJ2-1,TRBV3-1/TRBV3-2,NA,TRBD1,TGTGCCAGCAGCTCAGGACAGGGGAACAATGAGCAGTTCTTC,CASSSGQGNNEQFF
TRBJ1-1,TRBV20-1,NA,TRBD1,TGCAGTGCTAGTGGGGACAGGGGGATCGCTGAAGCTTTCTTT,CSASGDRGIAEAFF
TRBJ2-1,TRBV10-1,NA,NA,TGCGCCAGCAGTCAGGGGAATGAGCAGTTCTTC,CASSQGNEQFF
TRBJ2-7,TRBV5-6,NA,NA,TGTGCCAGCAGTCTGGCACAGAACTACGAGCAGTACTTC,CASSLAQNYEQYF
TRBJ2-5,TRBV24-1,NA,NA,TGTGCCACCAGTGATTTTGCAGGGGTGACCCAGTACTTC,CATSDFAGVTQYF
TRBJ2-1,TRBV19,NA,TRBD2,TGTGCCAGCTCGACTAGCGGGAGAGACAATGAGCAGTTCTTC,CASSTSGRDNEQFF
TRBJ2-1,TRBV2,NA,NA,TGTGCCAGCAGTGAAGCCCCACTAGGTCACGAGCAGTTCTTC,CASSEAPLGHEQFF
TRBJ2-3,TRBV11-3,NA,TRBD2,TGTGCCAGCAGCTTAGGCGGGAGCGGCGATACGCAGTATTTT,CASSLGGSGDTQYF
TRBJ2-1,TRBV18,NA,TRBD2,TGTGCCAGCTCACCTATGTCGGTCACTAGCGGGAGCGATGAGCAGTTCTTC,CASSPMSVTSGSDEQFF
TRBJ2-4,TRBV7-8,NA,NA,TGTGCCAGCAGCTTATCGGGCAGGGCTAGCATTCAGTACTTC,CASSLSGRASIQYF
TRBJ1-1,TRBV4-1,NA,TRBD1,TGCGCCAGCAGCCAGGCGCTCCCCGGGACAGCGACCATCAACACTGAAGCTTTCTTT,CASSQALPGTATINTEAFF
TRBJ1-1,TRBV5-4,NA,NA,TGTGCCAGCAGCTTGGGGCCGAACACTGAAGCTTTCTTT,CASSLGPNTEAFF
TRBJ2-1,TRBV19,NA,TRBD1,TGTGCCAGTAGTATAGGGGACAGGGGATCCAATGAGCAGTTCTTC,CASSIGDRGSNEQFF
TRBJ1-6,TRBV28,NA,TRBD1,TGTGCCAGCTTCGGACAGGGAAACTCACCCCTCCACTTT,CASFGQGNSPLHF
TRBJ2-1,TRBV27,few,TRBD1,TGTGCCAGCAGTTTATGGGGGACAGGGCGCAATGAGCAGTTCTTC,CASSLWGTGRNEQFF
TRBJ1-6,TRBV7-8,NA,TRBD1,TGTGCCAGCAGCCTGAACGGACAGGGTATTTCACCCCTCCACTTT,CASSLNGQGISPLHF
TRBJ2-1,TRBV6-4,NA,TRBD2,TGTGCCAGCAGCGTTAGCGGGGGGAGAGGCTACAATGAGCAGTTCTTC,CASSVSGGRGYNEQFF